These 12 T cell receptor beta chains were sequenced from one sample in a study of T cell responses to AZD1222 COVID-19 vaccine. Sequencing used immunoSEQ multiplex PCR; TCRdb keeps in-frame clones, though not all of them. The sample carries fewer than 150,000 clones, around 92% recorded once. The material was peripheral blood, obtained on day 0 of AZD1222 vaccination. All receptors come from an adult in good health.

The genes are TRBV28 and TRBJ2-7; TRBD2 aligns across 8 bases. The CDR3 is made up of 15 amino acids. The V gene's germline CDR1 is MDHEN and CDR2 SYDVKM. With 2 bases clipped from V and 0 bases from J, the junction kept 3 bases outside the gene matches. The chain's CDR3 is CASSLQSGSSYEQYF. CDR3 DNA sequence: TGTGCCAGCAGTTTACAAAGCGGGAGCTCCTACGAGCAGTACTTC.

The chain combines TRBV19 with TRBJ2-3; D is unclear. V shed 3 bases and J shed 7 bases, with 5 bases lying between them. This CDR3 is 11 amino acids long. The germline V gene has CDR1 LNHDA and CDR2 SQIVND (reference sequence). CDR3 DNA: TGTGCCAGTAGTATTGCGAATACGCAGTATTTT. This codes for CASSIANTQYF. The complete variable domain, with remaining parts taken from reference TRBV19 and TRBJ2-3, reads DGGITQSPKYLFRKEGQNVTLSCEQNLNHDAMYWYRQDPGQGLRLIYYSQIVNDFQKGDIAEGYSVSREKKESFPLTVTSAQKNPTAFYLCASSIANTQYFGPGTRLTVL.

The chain is built from TRBV2 and TRBJ2-5; D is undetermined. This CDR3 has 12 amino acids. Trimming removed 7 bases from V and 4 bases from J, with 10 bases in between. CDR1 is SNHLY and CDR2 is FYNNEI in the germline V gene. This CDR3 reads CASIGNGETQYF. CDR3 sequence (DNA): TGTGCCAGCATTGGGAACGGAGAGACCCAGTACTTC.

The chain has TRBV29-1 and TRBJ1-1; maybe TRBD1 (5 bases). Trimming left V 6 bases short and J 6 bases short, with 14 bases between. Germline CDR1 is SQVTM and CDR2 is ANQGSEA. This CDR3 region has 12 residues. The CDR3 nucleotides are TGCAGCGTACGGGCGGGGCCCCCTGAAGCTTTCTTT. As protein: CSVRAGPPEAFF.

This clone was recorded once. V and J are TRBV4-1 and TRBJ2-3; TRBD2 matches 12 bases. This CDR3 is 18 amino acids long. J lost 3 bases, V lost 5 bases, and 12 bases had no gene match. Germline-derived CDR1 and CDR2 are MGHRA and YSYEKL. CDR3 DNA sequence: TGCGCCAGCAGCTCGGTTGCTAGCGGGAGGGCCTGGACAGATACGCAGTATTTT. Translating it yields CASSSVASGRAWTDTQYF.

The gene calls are TRBV5-1 and TRBJ1-2; D is unclear. CDR3 length equals 15 residues. Germline loops: CDR1 SGHRS, CDR2 YFSETQ. Trimming cost V 2 bases and J 8 bases, with 19 bases left between them. The CDR3 spells CASSLDVSGVFGYTF. CDR3 nucleotides: TGCGCCAGCAGCTTAGATGTGTCCGGGGTCTTCGGCTACACCTTC.

The chain links TRBV27 to TRBJ1-1; D is unclear. The V gene lost 2 bases and the J gene lost 6 bases, with 7 bases spanning the gap. This CDR3 is 12 amino acids long. Germline values: CDR1 MNHEY, CDR2 SMNVEV (reference sequence). CDR3 sequence (DNA): TGTGCCAGCAGTTTAATGGGTGCTGAAGCTTTCTTT. It translates to CASSLMGAEAFF.

The gene calls are TRBV5-1 and TRBJ1-5; D might be TRBD1 (5 bases). V was trimmed by 3 bases and J by 4 bases, leaving 17 bases between them. There are 16 residues in the CDR3. Germline V gives CDR1 SGHRS, CDR2 YFSETQ. The CDR3 nucleotides read TGCGCCAGCAGCTCGGGTCTGGACAACGGAAATCAGCCCCAGCATTTT. Translation: CASSSGLDNGNQPQHF.

Only a few counts were recorded for this clone. The J gene is TRBJ1-4, the V gene TRBV7-8; 7 bases agree with TRBD1. The V segment lost 4 bases and the J segment 4 bases; nucleotides outside the gene matches: 3. The germline CDR1 and CDR2 sequences are SGHVS and FQNEAQ. This CDR3 has 14 amino acids. CDR3 DNA sequence: TGTGCCAGCAGCTCGGGACAGTATAATGAAAAACTGTTTTTT. This sequence encodes CASSSGQYNEKLFF.

Written as DNA, the CDR3 is TGTGCCAGCAGCTCACTATTTAGCGGGCCGTACAATGAGCAGTTCTTC. Its translation: CASSSLFSGPYNEQFF. This chain uses TRBV7-8 with TRBJ2-1; 7 bases are shared with TRBD2. V lost 4 bases to trimming and J lost 4 bases; unmatched junction nucleotides: 10. This CDR3 comprises 16 residues. Germline V CDR1 and CDR2: SGHVS, FQNEAQ.

The count of this clone is one. V and J are TRBV11-2 and TRBJ1-1; D possibly corresponds to TRBD1 (5 bases). Between the trimmed V and J ends, which lost 0 bases and 1 base, there was a span of 9 bases. The CDR3 runs to 15 residues. Germline V CDR1 and CDR2: SGHAT, FQNNGV. CDR3 sequence (DNA): TGTGCCAGCAGCTTAGAACAGGACCCGAACACTGAAGCTTTCTTT. Translation gives CASSLEQDPNTEAFF. The variable domain in full, completed from reference TRBV11-2 and TRBJ1-1, reads EAGVAQSPRYKIIEKRQSVAFWCNPISGHATLYWYQQILGQGPKLLIQFQNNGVVDDSQLPKDRFSAERLKGVDSTLKIQPAKLEDSAVYLCASSLEQDPNTEAFFGQGTRLTVV.

V gene TRBV10-3 combines with J gene TRBJ2-2, with a possible D match to TRBD2 (5 bases). Looked up from germline, CDR1 is ENHRY and CDR2 is SYGVKD. CDR3 length equals 16 residues. The V and J ends lost 6 bases and 2 bases respectively, with 16 bases between them. CDR3 bases: TGTGCCATCAGCGTGGACTCGATACTTAACACCGGGGAGCTGTTTTTT. Translation gives CAISVDSILNTGELFF.